This TCR beta chain is from a study of blood T cell repertoires in COVID-19. About the research overall: The United States, Italy and Spain were the sources of the acute and convalescent COVID-19 samples.

CDR1 is LGHNA, CDR2 YSLEER, per germline. Trimming cost V 2 bases and J 0 bases, with 14 bases left between them. The CDR3 sequence is 16 residues long. Authors' processing steps: From reference gene primer amplification, estimates of nucleated cell counts were derived. Only in-frame clones appear in the TCRdb table, and some are missing; sequencing was by immunoSEQ multiplex PCR. V, J and clone size derive from that table, while D and trimming were established from the DNA sequence. The data contain roughly 100,000 clones, approximately 81% of them seen just once; the ten biggest clones take up less than 45%.

The sequence came from an elderly man with acute or convalescent COVID-19. The sample was peripheral blood. The J gene is TRBJ2-7, the V gene TRBV4-3; TRBD2 is a possible D gene (5 bases). This CDR3 is CASSQTLGRYSYEQYF. CDR3 DNA sequence: TGCGCCAGCAGCCAAACGCTAGGGAGATACTCCTACGAGCAGTACTTC.